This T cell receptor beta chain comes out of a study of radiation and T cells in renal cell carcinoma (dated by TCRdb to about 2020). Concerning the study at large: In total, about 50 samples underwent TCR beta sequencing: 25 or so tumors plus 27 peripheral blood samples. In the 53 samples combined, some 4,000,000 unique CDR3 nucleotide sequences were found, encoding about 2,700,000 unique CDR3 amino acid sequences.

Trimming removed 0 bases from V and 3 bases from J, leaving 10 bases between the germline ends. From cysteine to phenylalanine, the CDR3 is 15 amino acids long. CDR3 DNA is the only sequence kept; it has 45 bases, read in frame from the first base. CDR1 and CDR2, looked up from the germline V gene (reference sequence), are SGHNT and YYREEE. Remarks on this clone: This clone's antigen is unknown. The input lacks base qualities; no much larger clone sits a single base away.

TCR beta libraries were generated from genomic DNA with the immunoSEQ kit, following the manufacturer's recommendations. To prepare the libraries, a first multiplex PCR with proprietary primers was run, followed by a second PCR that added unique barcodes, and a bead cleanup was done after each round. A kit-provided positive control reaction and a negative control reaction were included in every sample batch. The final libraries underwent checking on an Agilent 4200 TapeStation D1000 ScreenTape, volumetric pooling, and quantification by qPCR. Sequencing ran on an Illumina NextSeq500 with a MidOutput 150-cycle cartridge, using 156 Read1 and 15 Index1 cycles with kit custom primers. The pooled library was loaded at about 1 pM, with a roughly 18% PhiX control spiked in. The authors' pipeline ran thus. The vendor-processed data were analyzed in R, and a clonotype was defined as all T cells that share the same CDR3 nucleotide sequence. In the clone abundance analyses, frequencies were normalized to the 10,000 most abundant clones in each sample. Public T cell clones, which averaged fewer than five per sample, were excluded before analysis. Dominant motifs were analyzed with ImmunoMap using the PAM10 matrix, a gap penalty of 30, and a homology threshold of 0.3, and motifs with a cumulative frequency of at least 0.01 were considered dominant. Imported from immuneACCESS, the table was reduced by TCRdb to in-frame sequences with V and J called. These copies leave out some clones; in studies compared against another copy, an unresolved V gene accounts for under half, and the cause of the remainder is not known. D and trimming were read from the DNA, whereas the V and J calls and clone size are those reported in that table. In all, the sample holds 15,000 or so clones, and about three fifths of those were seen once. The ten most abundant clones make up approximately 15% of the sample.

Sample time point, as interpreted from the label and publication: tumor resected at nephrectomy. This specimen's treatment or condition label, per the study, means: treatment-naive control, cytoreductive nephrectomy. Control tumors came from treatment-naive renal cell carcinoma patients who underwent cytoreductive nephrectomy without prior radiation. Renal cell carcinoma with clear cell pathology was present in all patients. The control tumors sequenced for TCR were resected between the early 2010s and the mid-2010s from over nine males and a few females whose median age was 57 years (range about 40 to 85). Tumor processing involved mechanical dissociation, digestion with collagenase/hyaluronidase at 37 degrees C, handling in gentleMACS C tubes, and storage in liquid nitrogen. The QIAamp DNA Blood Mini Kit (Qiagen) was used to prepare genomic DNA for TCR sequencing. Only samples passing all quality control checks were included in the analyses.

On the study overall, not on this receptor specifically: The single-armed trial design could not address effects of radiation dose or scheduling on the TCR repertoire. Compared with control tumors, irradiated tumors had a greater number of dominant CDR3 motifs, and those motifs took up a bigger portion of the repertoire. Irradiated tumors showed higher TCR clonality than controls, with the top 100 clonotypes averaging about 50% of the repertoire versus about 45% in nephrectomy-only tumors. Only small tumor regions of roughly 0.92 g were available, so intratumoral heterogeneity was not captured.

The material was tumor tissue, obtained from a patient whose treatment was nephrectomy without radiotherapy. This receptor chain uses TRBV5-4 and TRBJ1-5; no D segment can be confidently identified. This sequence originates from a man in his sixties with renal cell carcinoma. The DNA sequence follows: TGTGCCAGCAGCTTGGAAGGCGGATACAATCAGCCCCAGCATTTT. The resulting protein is CASSLEGGYNQPQHF.